The T cell receptor beta chain under discussion was sequenced for a study of T cell responses to AZD1222 COVID-19 vaccine. A note on this clone: Its matching antigen is unknown.

The assay was immunoSEQ multiplex PCR, and TCRdb's table has in-frame clones only and misses some. The top ten clones hold over 9.5% of a sample with some 200,000 clones, around 94% of them seen once. V was pared by 2 bases and J by 2 bases, with 4 bases of the junction left unmatched. Germline values: CDR1 SGHKS, CDR2 YYEKEE (reference sequence). The CDR3 length is 16 residues. Regarding the study as a whole: Spike-specific TCR breadth and depth went up after people got two AZD1222 doses. White British people made up most donors, females outnumbered males, and clonal diversity was possibly underestimated. It was only a handful of AZD1222 recipients who were seropositive at baseline.

The sequence was collected from an adult in good health. V usage is TRBV5-5 and J usage is TRBJ2-7; 13 nucleotides match TRBD2. The sequences come from peripheral blood, collected on day 0 of AZD1222 vaccination. The DNA for the CDR3 is TGTGCCAGCAGCTTTACTAGCGGGAGGGCCACCTACGAGCAGTACTTC. This translates into CASSFTSGRATYEQYF. The variable domain in full, completed from reference TRBV5-5 and TRBJ2-7, reads DAGVTQSPTHLIKTRGQQVTLRCSPISGHKSVSWYQQVLGQGPQFIFQYYEKEERGRGNFPDRFSARQFPNYSSELNVNALLLGDSALYLCASSFTSGRATYEQYFGPGTRLTVT.